This TCR beta chain was profiled in a study of CD8 T cell repertoires and HIV-1 epitope variants. Study as a whole: Each of Twenty-five Gag and Nef epitope peptides stimulated a separate culture. Controls included no peptide, Ebola AY9 epitope, and a CMV, EBV, flu pool.

V was shortened by 8 bases and J by 2 bases, with 8 bases between the two germline ends. The length of the CDR3 is 12 residues. Sequencing used immunoSEQ multiplex PCR; TCRdb keeps in-frame clones, though not all of them. The sample records approximately 5,000 clones, 64% being singletons. About this clone itself: Antigen specificity is unknown.

Sequenced: cultured CD8+ T cells derived from PBMCs. The J gene is TRBJ2-3, the V gene TRBV23-1; D not resolved. TRBV23-1 is assigned to the ORF class and has an uncertain function. The source of this sequence is a male donor with HIV. In DNA form, the CDR3 reads TGCGCCAGCCGCTTCTTCACAGATACGCAGTATTTT. Protein: CASRFFTDTQYF.